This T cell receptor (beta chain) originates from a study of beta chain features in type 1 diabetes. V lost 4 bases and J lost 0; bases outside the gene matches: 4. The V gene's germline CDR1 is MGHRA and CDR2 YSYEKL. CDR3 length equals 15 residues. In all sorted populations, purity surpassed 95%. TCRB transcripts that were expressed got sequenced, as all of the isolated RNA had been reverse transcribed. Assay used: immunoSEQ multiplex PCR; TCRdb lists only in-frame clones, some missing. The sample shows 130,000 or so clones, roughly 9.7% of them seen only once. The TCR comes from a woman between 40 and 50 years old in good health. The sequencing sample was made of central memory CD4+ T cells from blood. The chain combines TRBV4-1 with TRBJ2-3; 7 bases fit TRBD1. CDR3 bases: TGCGCCAGCAGCCTCGGGACAGTCAGCACAGATACGCAGTATTTT. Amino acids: CASSLGTVSTDTQYF.